The 30 T cell receptor beta chains below all came from one sample that was sequenced in a study of tumor-infiltrating lymphocytes in oesophageal squamous cell carcinoma. TCRdb reprocessed the PCR reads with MiXCR, giving one entry per CDR3 protein. The table includes 15,000 to 20,000 distinct CDR3 sequences, 40% to 55% detected once. The sequenced sample was normal esophageal tissue next to the tumor. The receptors come from a female donor with esophageal squamous cell carcinoma.

This clonotype is medium-sized by share. The gene calls are TRBV7-2 and TRBJ2-5, with D possibly TRBD1 on 6 matching bases. This CDR3 region has 15 residues. Germline V lookup: CDR1 SGHTA, CDR2 FQGNSA. The ends were cut back, 2 bases at V and 4 bases at J, with 14 bases in the middle. The CDR3: CASSLRQGKRETQYF. In DNA, the CDR3 is TGTGCCAGCAGCTTAAGGCAGGGGAAACGAGAGACCCAGTACTTC.

J is TRBJ1-5 and V is TRBV7-8; D not resolved. The CDR3 is made up of 16 amino acids. Germline assignment: CDR1 SGHVS and CDR2 FQNEAQ. The V end lost 2 bases, the J end lost 1 base, and 12 bases lay between the germline ends. CDR3 protein: CASSLRRDTSNQPQHF. CDR3 in DNA: TGTGCCAGCAGCTTAAGGAGGGATACGAGCAATCAGCCCCAGCATTTT.

The rearrangement links TRBV10-3 to TRBJ2-1; 15 bases are shared with TRBD2. Germline V CDR1 and CDR2: ENHRY, SYGVKD. The CDR3 sequence is 16 residues long. J gave up 8 bases and V 4 bases, and 6 bases lay outside the gene matches. This CDR3 reads CAISGTSGGAMDEQFF. In nucleotides, the CDR3 is TGTGCCATCAGTGGGACTAGCGGGGGGGCCATGGATGAGCAGTTCTTC.

V gene TRBV7-2 combines with J gene TRBJ2-1, with 7 bases lining up with TRBD2. From germline, CDR1 is SGHTA and CDR2 FQGNSA. Unmatched junction bases numbered 3, after V lost 3 bases and J lost 1 base. The CDR3 is made up of 15 amino acids. The CDR3 here is CASSFSSGSYNEQFF. CDR3 DNA: TGTGCCAGCAGCTTTAGTAGCGGGTCCTACAATGAGCAGTTCTTC.

This clonotype was detected many times. CDR3 sequence (DNA): TGCGCCAGCAGCGTCAACCGGGACAGAAATTCACCCCTCCACTTT. It encodes CASSVNRDRNSPLHF. The chain uses TRBV5-1 and TRBJ1-6; 7 nucleotides line up with TRBD1. Germline V gives CDR1 SGHRS, CDR2 YFSETQ. With V trimmed by 4 bases and J by 7 bases, 8 bases remained unmatched. The CDR3 is made up of 15 amino acids.

This clonotype has only a few counts. The rearrangement links TRBV7-9 to TRBJ2-5, with a possible D match to TRBD1 (5 bases). V was pared by 6 bases and J by 12 bases, with 29 bases between. Germline V gene data show CDR1 as SEHNR and CDR2 as FQNEAQ (reference sequence). The length of the CDR3 is 16 residues. The CDR3 region is CASSHSSGRLVRREYF. The CDR3 DNA reads as TGTGCCAGCAGTCATTCCTCAGGGCGACTTGTTCGTCGTGAGTACTTC.

This clonotype is categorized as medium-sized. The chain is built from TRBV28 and TRBJ1-5; D ambiguous. Germline V gene lookup returns CDR1 MDHEN and CDR2 SYDVKM. This CDR3 spans 14 amino acids. The V end lost 5 bases, the J end lost 0 bases, and 8 bases lay between the germline ends. CDR3 nucleotide sequence: TGTGCCAGCAGTCGAATTAATAGCAATCAGCCCCAGCATTTT. This encodes CASSRINSNQPQHF.

The rearrangement uses TRBV7-8 and TRBJ2-4; the match to TRBD1 covers 8 bases. The J call could be wrong; TRBJ2-1 is a better fit for the DNA end. CDR3 length equals 15 residues. The V gene's germline CDR1 is SGHVS and CDR2 FQNEAQ. The CDR3: CASRVGQGAWNEQFF. In nucleotides, the CDR3 is TGTGCCAGCAGGGTGGGGCAGGGGGCATGGAATGAGCAGTTCTTC.

This clonotype occurred many times. The J gene is TRBJ1-2, the V gene TRBV5-6; no firm D call. Trimming shortened V by 2 bases and J by 3 bases, and 2 bases separated the two germline ends. Germline assignment: CDR1 SGHDT and CDR2 YYEEEE. This CDR3 spans 11 amino acids. The CDR3 nucleotides are TGTGCCAGCAGCTTCGACTATGGCTACACCTTC. It translates to CASSFDYGYTF.

This clonotype was seen more than once but under ten times. Here the CDR3 omits its conserved ending phenylalanine or tryptophan, so a read error is the likely source. The limits of the CDR3 on the DNA are not certain, so only TCRdb's listed CDR3 is given. The gene calls are TRBV12-3 or TRBV12-4 and TRBJ2-7. The CDR3 is 15 amino acids long, termini counted. The CDR3 loop reads CASSFFANYGYTFGS.

The table lists this clonotype with many counts. This may be a read error, as it is one base from a much larger clone. The chain uses TRBV7-8 and TRBJ2-3, with D tentatively TRBD2 (5 bases). From germline, CDR1 is SGHVS and CDR2 FQNEAQ. The germline V and J ends were trimmed by 3 bases and 14 bases, with 15 bases remaining between them. The CDR3 is 12 residues long. Here the CDR3 reads CASSLTTGELYF. The CDR3 DNA reads TGTGCCAGCAGCTTGACAACCGGGGAGCTGTATTTT.

The J gene is TRBJ2-1, the V gene TRBV4-1; no definite D call. Gene TRBJ2-7 matches the end of the DNA better, so the J call may be wrong. Germline V gene sequence: CDR1 MGHRA, CDR2 YSYEKL. CDR3 length: 13 amino acids. The CDR3, as DNA: TGCGCCAGCAGCCAACGGACCAACTACGAGCAGTACTTC. Amino acid sequence: CASSQRTNYEQYF.

This sequence joins TRBV7-2 and TRBJ1-5, with D possibly TRBD1 on 5 matching bases. The CDR3 spans 15 residues. Germline loops: CDR1 SGHTA, CDR2 FQGNSA. V lost 1 base and J 2 bases, leaving 9 bases between the germline ends. Written as DNA, the CDR3 is TGTGCCAGCAGCTTAGTAGGGGAGGGCAATCAGCCCCAGCATTTT. This codes for CASSLVGEGNQPQHF.

This clonotype came up many times. V and J are TRBV28 and TRBJ1-2, with 8 bases fitting TRBD1. Per the germline V gene, CDR1 is MDHEN and CDR2 is SYDVKM. The CDR3 spans 13 residues. The V and J ends lost 8 bases and 7 bases, in that order; junction bases with no gene match: 9. CDR3 in DNA: TGTGCCAGCGAGACAGCAGGGGGCTCTGGCTACACCTTC. Its protein is CASETAGGSGYTF.

This clonotype was seen a single time. The CDR3 does not end in the conserved phenylalanine or tryptophan, so this is likely a read error. No DNA is shown, since the ends of the CDR3 on it are uncertain; the CDR3 is the one TCRdb lists. The chain combines TRBV12-3 or TRBV12-4 with TRBJ2-1; no DNA check was done on the table's D call, TRBD1. A total of 14 residues make up the CDR3, ends included. CDR3 region: CASSWTGGEQFFGS.

About this clonotype itself: Because the CDR3's place on the DNA is in doubt, the DNA is left out and the CDR3 is given as listed by TCRdb. This chain links TRBV27 with TRBJ2-6. The CDR3 adds up to 12 amino acids, both ends counted. Germline V gene sequence: CDR1 MNHEY, CDR2 SMNVEV (reference sequence). CDR3 region: CASSSRDPVLRF.

This clonotype was seen ten or more times. Since a much larger clone is just one base distant, this may be a read error. V and J are TRBV7-2 and TRBJ2-7; TRBD2 matches 9 bases. Trimming removed 1 base from V and 7 bases from J; junction bases left unmatched: 8. This CDR3 has 15 residues. CDR1 is SGHTA, CDR2 FQGNSA, per germline. CDR3 region: CASSLDSGGVNEQYF. CDR3 nucleotides: TGTGCCAGCAGCTTAGATAGCGGGGGTGTCAATGAGCAGTACTTC.

The V gene is TRBV7-2, the J gene TRBJ1-4; perhaps TRBD1 as D (5 bases). Germline values: CDR1 SGHTA, CDR2 FQGNSA. CDR3 length: 15 residues. V gave up 5 bases and J gave up 5 bases, with 15 bases separating them. The CDR3 coding sequence is TGTGCCAGCAGCCCCGTAGGGACTCGAAATGAAAAACTGTTTTTT. Protein sequence: CASSPVGTRNEKLFF.

The chain carries TRBV11-3 and TRBJ2-5; 12 bases are a match to TRBD2. The J call is doubtful: the DNA matches TRBJ2-1 better. Germline-derived CDR1 and CDR2 are SGHNT and YENEEA. This CDR3 has 14 residues. CDR3 sequence (DNA): TGTGCCAGCAGCTTGGGACTAGCGGGTGATGAGCAGTTCTTC. Protein sequence: CASSLGLAGDEQFF.

This clonotype has ten or more counts. The chain recombines TRBV18 with TRBJ2-5, with 10 positions matching TRBD1. CDR3 length equals 17 residues. Unmatched junction bases numbered 12, after V lost 3 bases and J lost 5 bases. Per germline, CDR1 KGHSH and CDR2 LQKENI. In DNA, the CDR3 is TGTGCCAGCTCACCGTCGACAGGGGGCGCAGCGGGGGAGACCCAGTACTTC. This codes for CASSPSTGGAAGETQYF.

This clonotype was observed a handful of times. The chain employs TRBV7-9 and TRBJ2-1; perhaps TRBD1 as D (5 bases). This CDR3 comprises 15 residues. The germline V gene has CDR1 SEHNR and CDR2 FQNEAQ (reference sequence). With 0 bases removed from V and 3 bases from J, the gap between germline ends came to 9 bases. The CDR3 is CASSLAGANYNEQFF. CDR3 nucleotide sequence: TGTGCCAGCAGCTTAGCAGGGGCCAACTACAATGAGCAGTTCTTC.

In its sample, this clonotype is medium-sized (0.01 to 0.1%). This chain joins TRBV7-8 and TRBJ2-7, with unresolved D. Germline CDR1 is SGHVS and CDR2 is FQNEAQ. This CDR3 has 12 amino acids. The V and J ends lost 4 bases and 5 bases respectively, with 9 bases between them. The CDR3 DNA follows: TGTGCCAGCAGCTCGGACGACCACGAGCAGTACTTC. Translated, it gives CASSSDDHEQYF.

By sample fraction, this clonotype is medium-sized. The CDR3 DNA reads TGTGCCAGCAGGCAGACAGTGCTGGATTCACCCCTCCACTTT. Encoded protein: CASRQTVLDSPLHF. V is TRBV7-2 and J is TRBJ1-6; perhaps TRBD1 as D (5 bases). Germline lookup yields CDR1 SGHTA and CDR2 FQGNSA. Trimming stripped 6 bases from V and 8 bases from J, with 14 bases between. CDR3 length: 14 residues.

This clonotype appeared many times. V and J are TRBV27 and TRBJ2-1; possibly TRBD1 for D (6 bases). The tail of the sequence fits TRBJ1-2 better, so the J call may be wrong. The CDR3 is 15 residues long. Germline V gene sequence: CDR1 MNHEY, CDR2 SMNVEV (reference sequence). The CDR3: CASSLVGTGRGGYTF. The CDR3 DNA reads TGTGCCAGCAGTTTAGTCGGTACAGGGAGGGGTGGCTACACCTTC.

At least ten counts were recorded for this clonotype. A much more abundant neighbour one base away suggests this may be a read error. The chain is built from TRBV6-1 and TRBJ2-3; possibly TRBD1 for D (6 bases). Trimming removed 5 bases at V and 14 bases at J, with 26 bases between. This CDR3 has 15 residues. The V gene's germline CDR1 is MNHNS and CDR2 SASEGT. The CDR3: CASSLYRENTGELYF. The CDR3 coding sequence is TGTGCCAGCAGTTTATACAGGGAAAACACCGGGGAGCTGTATTTT.

This clonotype has only a few counts. The chain combines TRBV6-1 with TRBJ1-1; D unresolved. The V gene's germline CDR1 is MNHNS and CDR2 SASEGT. V lost 7 bases and J lost 3, with 9 bases in between. The CDR3 totals 12 residues. The DNA of the CDR3 is TGTGCCAGCACCAGACGGGACACTGAAGCTTTCTTT. Amino acid sequence: CASTRRDTEAFF.

Notes on this clonotype: A much more abundant neighbour one base away suggests this may be a read error. The rearrangement uses TRBV24-1 and TRBJ2-5; D gene ambiguous. Germline-derived CDR1 and CDR2 are KGHDR and SFDVKD. This CDR3 is built from 11 residues. With 1 base removed from V and 11 bases from J, the gap between germline ends came to 7 bases. CDR3 sequence reads: CATSDFSGQYF. CDR3 nucleotide sequence: TGTGCCACCAGTGATTTTAGTGGGCAGTACTTC.

This clonotype was seen a few times. This chain connects TRBV11-3 to TRBJ2-1; 7 bases fit TRBD2. Trimming cost V 7 bases and J 8 bases; bases outside gene matches: 8. Germline-derived CDR1 and CDR2 are SGHNT and YENEEA. This CDR3 has 13 amino acids. DNA for the CDR3: TGTGCCAGCAACTCGGGGGGAATGGATGAGCAGTTCTTC. Translation: CASNSGGMDEQFF. Full variable domain (outside the CDR3, taken from reference TRBV11-3 and TRBJ2-1): EAGVVQSPRYKIIEKKQPVAFWCNPISGHNTLYWYLQNLGQGPELLIRYENEEAVDDSQLPKDRFSAERLKGVDSTLKIQPAELGDSAVYLCASNSGGMDEQFFGPGTRLTVL.

CDR3 residues: CASRDDEQYF. The DNA of the CDR3 is TGTGCCAGCAGGGACGACGAGCAGTACTTC. V usage is TRBV6-1 and J usage is TRBJ2-7; D is uncertain. This CDR3 is built from 10 residues. Trimming pared 6 bases from V and 5 bases from J, leaving 5 bases between. CDR1 MNHNS and CDR2 SASEGT come from the germline V gene.

This clonotype occurred many times. The rearrangement joins TRBV5-1 to TRBJ2-3; D not certain. V lost 6 bases to trimming and J lost 4 bases, with 12 bases between them. The germline CDR1 and CDR2 sequences are SGHRS and YFSETQ. The CDR3 is 13 amino acids. CDR3 sequence (DNA): TGCGCCAGCAAAGAGGAAGTCCCAGATACGCAGTATTTT. This translates into CASKEEVPDTQYF. The variable domain in full, completed from reference TRBV5-1 and TRBJ2-3, reads KAGVTQTPRYLIKTRGQQVTLSCSPISGHRSVSWYQQTPGQGLQFLFEYFSETQRNKGNFPGRFSGRQFSNSRSEMNVSTLELGDSALYLCASKEEVPDTQYFGPGTRLTVL.